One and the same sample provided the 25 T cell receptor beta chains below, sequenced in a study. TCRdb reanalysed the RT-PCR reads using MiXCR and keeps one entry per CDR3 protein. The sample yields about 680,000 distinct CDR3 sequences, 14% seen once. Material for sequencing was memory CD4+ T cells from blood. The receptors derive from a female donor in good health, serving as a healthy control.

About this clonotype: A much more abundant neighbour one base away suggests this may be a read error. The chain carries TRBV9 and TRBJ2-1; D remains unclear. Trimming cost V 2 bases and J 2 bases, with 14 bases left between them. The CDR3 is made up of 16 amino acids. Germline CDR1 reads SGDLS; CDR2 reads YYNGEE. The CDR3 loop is CASSVAVAPTYNEQFF. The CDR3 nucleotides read TGTGCCAGCAGCGTCGCCGTGGCTCCCACCTACAATGAGCAGTTCTTC.

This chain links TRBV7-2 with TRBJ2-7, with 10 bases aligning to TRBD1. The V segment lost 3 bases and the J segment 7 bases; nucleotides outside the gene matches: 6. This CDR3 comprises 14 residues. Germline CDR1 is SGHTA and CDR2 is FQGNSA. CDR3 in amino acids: CASSFGGQGREQYF. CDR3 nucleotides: TGTGCCAGCAGCTTTGGGGGACAGGGGAGAGAGCAGTACTTC. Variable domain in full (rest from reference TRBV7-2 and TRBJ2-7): GAGVSQSPSNKVTEKGKDVELRCDPISGHTALYWYRQSLGQGLEFLIYFQGNSAPDKSGLPSDRFSAERTGGSVSTLTIQRTQQEDSAVYLCASSFGGQGREQYFGPGTRLTVT.

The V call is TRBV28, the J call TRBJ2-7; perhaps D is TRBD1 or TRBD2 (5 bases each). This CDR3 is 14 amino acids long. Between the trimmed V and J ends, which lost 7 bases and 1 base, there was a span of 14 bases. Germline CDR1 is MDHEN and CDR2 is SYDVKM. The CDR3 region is CASIRGQGSYEQYF. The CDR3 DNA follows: TGTGCCAGCATCCGGGGCCAGGGATCCTACGAGCAGTACTTC.

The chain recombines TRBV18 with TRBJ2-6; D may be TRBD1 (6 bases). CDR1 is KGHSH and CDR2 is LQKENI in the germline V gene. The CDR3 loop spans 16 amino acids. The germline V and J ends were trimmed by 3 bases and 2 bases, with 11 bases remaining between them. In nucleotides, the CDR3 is TGTGCCAGCTCACCCTCAGGGGCAGCTGGGGCCAACGTCCTGACTTTC. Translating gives CASSPSGAAGANVLTF.

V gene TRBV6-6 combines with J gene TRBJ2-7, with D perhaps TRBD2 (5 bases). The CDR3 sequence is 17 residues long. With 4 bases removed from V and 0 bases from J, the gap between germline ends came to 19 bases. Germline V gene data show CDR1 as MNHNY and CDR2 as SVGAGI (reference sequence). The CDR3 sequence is CASSSLGETTSSYEQYF. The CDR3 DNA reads TGTGCCAGCAGTTCTCTGGGAGAGACAACGAGCTCCTACGAGCAGTACTTC.

CDR3 DNA sequence: TGCAGCGTTGGCAGGAGCGGGAGTTTTGCCGGGGAGCTGTTTTTT. Its translation: CSVGRSGSFAGELFF. The chain is built from TRBV29-1 and TRBJ2-2; 8 bases line up with TRBD2. This CDR3 has 15 amino acids. Looked up from germline, CDR1 is SQVTM and CDR2 is ANQGSEA. V shed 4 bases and J 6 bases; nucleotides not matched to a gene: 10.

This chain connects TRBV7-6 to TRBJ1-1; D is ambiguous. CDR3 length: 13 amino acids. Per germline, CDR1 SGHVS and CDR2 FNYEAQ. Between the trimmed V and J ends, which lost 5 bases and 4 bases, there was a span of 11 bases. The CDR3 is CASSSQFTTEAFF. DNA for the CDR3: TGTGCCAGCAGCAGTCAGTTTACCACTGAAGCTTTCTTT. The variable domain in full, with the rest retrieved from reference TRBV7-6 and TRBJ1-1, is GAGVSQSPRYKVTKRGQDVALRCDPISGHVSLYWYRQALGQGPEFLTYFNYEAQQDKSGLPNDRFSAERPEGSISTLTIQRTEQRDSAMYRCASSSQFTTEAFFGQGTRLTVV.

This chain's CDR3 is CSARRTGPTEAFF. As DNA, the CDR3 is TGCAGTGCACGCCGTACAGGGCCCACTGAAGCTTTCTTT. V usage is TRBV20-1 and J usage is TRBJ1-1; D possibly corresponds to TRBD1 (6 bases). CDR3 length: 13 amino acids. In germline, CDR1 is DFQATT, CDR2 SNEGSKA (reference sequence). V was cut by 6 bases and J by 4 bases, with 15 bases left in between.

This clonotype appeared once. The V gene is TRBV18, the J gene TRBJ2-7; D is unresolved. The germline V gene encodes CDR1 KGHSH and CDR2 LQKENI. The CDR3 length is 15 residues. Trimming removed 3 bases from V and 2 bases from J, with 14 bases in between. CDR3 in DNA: TGTGCCAGCTCACCTCCCGAGACATGGCCCTACGAGCAGTACTTC. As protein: CASSPPETWPYEQYF.

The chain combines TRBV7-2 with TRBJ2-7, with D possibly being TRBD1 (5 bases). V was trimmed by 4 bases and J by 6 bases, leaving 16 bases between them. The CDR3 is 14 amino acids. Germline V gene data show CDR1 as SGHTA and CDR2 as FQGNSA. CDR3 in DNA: TGTGCCAGCAGCTCCCAGGGTCCCGCCGGCGAGCAGTACTTC. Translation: CASSSQGPAGEQYF.

CDR3 sequence reads: CATSGGQGANTGELFF. CDR3 DNA sequence: TGTGCCACCAGTGGTGGACAGGGGGCCAACACCGGGGAGCTGTTTTTT. This chain connects TRBV24-1 to TRBJ2-2; the match to TRBD1 covers 11 bases. CDR3 size: 16 residues. Germline CDR1 is KGHDR and CDR2 is SFDVKD. Germline trimming cut 5 bases from V and 2 bases from J; bases unmatched to any gene: 3.

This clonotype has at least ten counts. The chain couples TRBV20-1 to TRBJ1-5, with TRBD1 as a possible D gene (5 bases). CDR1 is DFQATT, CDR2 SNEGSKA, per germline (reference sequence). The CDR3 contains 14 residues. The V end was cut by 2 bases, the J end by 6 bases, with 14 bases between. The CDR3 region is CSARYVGAIQPQHF. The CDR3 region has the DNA TGCAGTGCTAGATACGTAGGGGCGATTCAGCCCCAGCATTTT.

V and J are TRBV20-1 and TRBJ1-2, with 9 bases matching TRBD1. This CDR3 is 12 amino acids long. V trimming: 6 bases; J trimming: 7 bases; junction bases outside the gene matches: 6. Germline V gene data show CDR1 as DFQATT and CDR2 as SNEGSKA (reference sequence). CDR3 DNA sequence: TGCAGTGCCTTACAGGGGGCTGGTGGCTACACCTTC. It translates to CSALQGAGGYTF.

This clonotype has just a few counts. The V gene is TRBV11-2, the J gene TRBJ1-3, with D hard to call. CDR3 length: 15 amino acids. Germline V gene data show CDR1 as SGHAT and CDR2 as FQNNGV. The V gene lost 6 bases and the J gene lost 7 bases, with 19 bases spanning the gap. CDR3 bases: TGTGCCAGCAGACCAGGCCTCGTCCAGAGGAACACCATATATTTT. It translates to CASRPGLVQRNTIYF.

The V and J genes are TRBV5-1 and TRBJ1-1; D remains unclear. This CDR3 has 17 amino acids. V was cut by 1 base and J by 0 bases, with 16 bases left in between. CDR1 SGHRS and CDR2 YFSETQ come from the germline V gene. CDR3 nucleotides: TGCGCCAGCAGCTTGTCCGCCGTGTTCGCCATGAACACTGAAGCTTTCTTT. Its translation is CASSLSAVFAMNTEAFF.

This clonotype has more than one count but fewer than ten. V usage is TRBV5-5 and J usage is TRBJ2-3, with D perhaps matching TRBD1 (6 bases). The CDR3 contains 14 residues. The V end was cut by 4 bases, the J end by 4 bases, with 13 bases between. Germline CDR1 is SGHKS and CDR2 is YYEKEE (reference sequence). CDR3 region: CASSKLQGPDTQYF. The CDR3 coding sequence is TGTGCCAGCAGCAAACTACAGGGCCCAGATACGCAGTATTTT. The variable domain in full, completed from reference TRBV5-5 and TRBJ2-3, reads DAGVTQSPTHLIKTRGQQVTLRCSPISGHKSVSWYQQVLGQGPQFIFQYYEKEERGRGNFPDRFSARQFPNYSSELNVNALLLGDSALYLCASSKLQGPDTQYFGPGTRLTVL.

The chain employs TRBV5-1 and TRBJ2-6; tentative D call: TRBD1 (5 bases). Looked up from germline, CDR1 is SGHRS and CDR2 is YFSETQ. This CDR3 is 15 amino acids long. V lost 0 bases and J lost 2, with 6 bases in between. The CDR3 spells CASSLATAGANVLTF. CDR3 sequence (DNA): TGCGCCAGCAGCTTGGCGACAGCTGGGGCCAACGTCCTGACTTTC.

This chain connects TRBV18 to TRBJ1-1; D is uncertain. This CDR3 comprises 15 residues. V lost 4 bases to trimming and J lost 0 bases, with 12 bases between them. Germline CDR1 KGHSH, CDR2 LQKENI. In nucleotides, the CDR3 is TGTGCCAGCTCACTGATCGGACGGATGAACACTGAAGCTTTCTTT. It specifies CASSLIGRMNTEAFF.

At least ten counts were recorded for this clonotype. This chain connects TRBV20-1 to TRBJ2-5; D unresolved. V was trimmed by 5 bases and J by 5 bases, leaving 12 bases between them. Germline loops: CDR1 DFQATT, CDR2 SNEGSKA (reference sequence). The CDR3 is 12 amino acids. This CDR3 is CSAQDSVETQYF. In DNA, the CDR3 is TGCAGTGCTCAAGACTCGGTTGAGACCCAGTACTTC.

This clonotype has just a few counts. The CDR3 nucleotides read TGTGCCAGCAGCTTAGTTGGGGGGCAGGGAGAGACCCAGTACTTC. Its protein product is CASSLVGGQGETQYF. J is TRBJ2-5 and V is TRBV7-8; D possibly matches TRBD1 or TRBD2 (6 bases each). The germline V gene has CDR1 SGHVS and CDR2 FQNEAQ. CDR3 length: 15 residues. The V gene lost 1 base and the J gene lost 4 bases, with 13 bases spanning the gap.

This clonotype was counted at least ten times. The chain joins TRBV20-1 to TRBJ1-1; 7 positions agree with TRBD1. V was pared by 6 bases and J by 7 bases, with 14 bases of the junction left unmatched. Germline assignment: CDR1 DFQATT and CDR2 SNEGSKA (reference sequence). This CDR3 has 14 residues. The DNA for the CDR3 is TGCAGTGCCCCGCCCCGACTGGGACAGAATGAAGCTTTCTTT. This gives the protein CSAPPRLGQNEAFF.

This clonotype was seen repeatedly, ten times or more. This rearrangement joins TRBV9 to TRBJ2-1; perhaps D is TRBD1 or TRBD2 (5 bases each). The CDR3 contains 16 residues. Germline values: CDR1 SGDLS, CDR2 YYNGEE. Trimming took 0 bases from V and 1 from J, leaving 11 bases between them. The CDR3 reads CASSVAGGVSYNEQFF. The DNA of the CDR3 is TGTGCCAGCAGCGTAGCTGGGGGTGTGTCCTACAATGAGCAGTTCTTC.

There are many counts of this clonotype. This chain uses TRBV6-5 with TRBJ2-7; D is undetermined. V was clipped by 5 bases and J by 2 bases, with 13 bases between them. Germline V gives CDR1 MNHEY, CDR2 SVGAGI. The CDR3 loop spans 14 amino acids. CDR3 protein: CASSVTTPTYEQYF. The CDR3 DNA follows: TGTGCCAGCAGTGTCACGACTCCGACCTACGAGCAGTACTTC.

The CDR3 bases are TGCAGTGCTCCAAGGGCCCTCGCAGCGGGCGAGCAGTACTTC. Encoded protein: CSAPRALAAGEQYF. The rearrangement links TRBV20-1 to TRBJ2-7, with a possible D match to TRBD2 (6 bases). Germline CDR1 reads DFQATT; CDR2 reads SNEGSKA (reference sequence). This CDR3 spans 14 amino acids. The V end lost 5 bases, the J end lost 6 bases, and 20 bases lay between the germline ends.

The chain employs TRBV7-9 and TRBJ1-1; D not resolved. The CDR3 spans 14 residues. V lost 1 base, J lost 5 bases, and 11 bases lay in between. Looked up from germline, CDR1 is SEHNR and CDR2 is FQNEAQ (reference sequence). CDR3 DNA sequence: TGTGCCAGCAGCTTAGAGAGTGCGGGGACTGAAGCTTTCTTT. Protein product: CASSLESAGTEAFF.